This TCR beta chain emerged from a study of response to subunit inactivated influenza vaccine. Study-level points and caveats: The study's authors posited that every seasonal influenza vaccination enlists few new T cells.

TCRdb re-called the RT-PCR reads with MiXCR, one entry per CDR3 protein. The sample consists of about 480,000 distinct CDR3 sequences, 9.5% to 13% of them appearing once. Many counts were recorded for this clonotype. Its antigen is not identified. This receptor was taken from a man between 50 and 59 years old who received an inactivated influenza vaccine. The specimen was PBMCs from blood, collected 45 days after vaccination.

The DNA of the CDR3 is TGCGCCAGCAGCTTGTGGGGGGCTGGGACTGAAGCTTTCTTT. This encodes CASSLWGAGTEAFF. This chain links TRBV5-1 with TRBJ1-1, with D perhaps TRBD1 (6 bases). The CDR3 sequence is 14 residues long. The V gene's germline CDR1 is SGHRS and CDR2 YFSETQ. Trimming shortened V by 1 base and J by 5 bases, and 12 bases separated the two germline ends.